This T cell receptor (beta chain) was captured in a study of blood T cells in healthy people across ages. At the level of the study: Capture by template switching was about one barcoded beta molecule per two T cells.

It was ten milliliters of peripheral blood that were drawn from each donor. General study findings and limits: Diversity figures derived from one million T cells were judged to underestimate the true value. With age, beta diversity per million T cells declined roughly linearly, significantly by around 43.

This clonotype was detected a few times. Its antigen is unknown. Germline V gene data show CDR1 as DFQATT and CDR2 as SNEGSKA (reference sequence). The CDR3 has 17 residues. The trim removed 0 bases at V and 2 bases at J, leaving 6 bases unmatched. Next came a second PCR, run for about 7 to 12 cycles, which used a sample-barcoded 5' primer along with a J-beta primer mix. TCRdb re-called the 5' RACE reads through MiXCR, storing one row per CDR3 protein. Of hundreds of thousands of distinct CDR3 sequences listed, about 61% are singletons. Material for sequencing was blood. The receptor was isolated from a man aged 35 to 55 in good health. J is TRBJ2-7 and V is TRBV20-1; 14 bases fit TRBD2. The CDR3 coding sequence is TGCAGTGCTAGAGATCTTCTGGGACTAGCGGGAGCCTACGAGCAGTACTTC. The encoded protein is CSARDLLGLAGAYEQYF.